This entry concerns a single T cell receptor beta chain. Its antigen is unknown. Sequencing used immunoSEQ multiplex PCR; TCRdb keeps in-frame clones, though not all of them. The repertoire consists of tens of thousands of clones, with about 80% occurring once and the leading ten covering under 8%. The CDR3 has 15 amino acids. Specified time point: week 23, last vaccination. What each vaccine dose contained was 300 ug of mutant IDH1 20-mer peptide, accompanied by topical imiquimod. These data are taken from a study of a mutant IDH1 vaccine in newly diagnosed glioma. Study in general: Onset of vaccination occurred 4-6 weeks following radiotherapy alone, or with temozolomide cycles.

The sequence was collected from a man aged 35 to 55 with glioma. This sequence joins TRBV21-1 and TRBJ2-1; the table's D call, TRBD2, was not checked against the DNA. TRBV21-1 is a pseudogene. Sequenced here: PBMCs, sampled from a glioma patient whose treatment included an IDH1 peptide vaccine. CDR3 in amino acids: CASSKDGGGLHEQFF. Written as DNA, the CDR3 is TGTGCCAGCAGCAAAGACGGGGGGGGATTACATGAGCAGTTCTTC.